This TCR beta chain was captured in a study of shared clonotypes between healthy human individuals. Study results and caveats: Clonotypes not shared had lower generation probabilities than those common to all four donors.

Each donor was a Caucasian adult residing in Nashville, Tennessee. The CDR3 is made up of 14 amino acids. Germline V gives CDR1 SGHRS, CDR2 YFSETQ. V was pared by 5 bases and J by 5 bases, with 16 bases between. The method was immunoSEQ multiplex PCR; TCRdb's version includes in-frame clones alone and lacks a portion of them. The sample includes around 2,000,000 clones, roughly 94% of them seen just once. The table lists this clone with a few counts. Its antigen is unidentified. The chain has TRBV5-1 and TRBJ2-5; possible D gene TRBD2, 7 bases. The receptor was derived from a man aged 18 to 30 in good health. Sequences were obtained from naive CD4+ T cells sorted from blood. Subset defined: CD45RA+ positively selected. CDR3 DNA sequence: TGCGCCAGCAGAGGGGGAGGGCCGAGGGAGACCCAGTACTTC. Protein sequence: CASRGGGPRETQYF.